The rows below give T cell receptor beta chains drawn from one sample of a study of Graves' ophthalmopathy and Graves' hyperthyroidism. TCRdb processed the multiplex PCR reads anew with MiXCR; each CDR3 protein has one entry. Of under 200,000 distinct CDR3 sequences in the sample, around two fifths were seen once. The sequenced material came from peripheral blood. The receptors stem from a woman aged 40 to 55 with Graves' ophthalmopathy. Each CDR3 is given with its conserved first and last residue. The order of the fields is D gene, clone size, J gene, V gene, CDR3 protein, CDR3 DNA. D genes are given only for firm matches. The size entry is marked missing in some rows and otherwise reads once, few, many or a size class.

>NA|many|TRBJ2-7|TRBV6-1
CASSDPDGYEQYF
TGTGCCAGCAGTGATCCAGATGGCTACGAGCAGTACTTC
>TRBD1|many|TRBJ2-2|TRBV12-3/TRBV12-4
CASSPRTGNTGELFF
TGTGCCAGCAGCCCTAGGACAGGGAACACCGGGGAGCTGTTTTTT
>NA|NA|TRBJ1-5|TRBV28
CASSLRGNSNQPQHF
TGTGCCAGCAGTTTAAGAGGTAACAGCAATCAGCCCCAGCATTTT
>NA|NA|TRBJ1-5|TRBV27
CASSLNWGRALNQPQHF
TGTGCCAGCAGTCTCAACTGGGGGAGGGCTCTCAATCAGCCCCAGCATTTT
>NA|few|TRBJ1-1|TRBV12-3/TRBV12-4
CASSFTINKDEAFF
TGTGCCAGCAGCTTTACGATAAATAAAGATGAAGCTTTCTTT
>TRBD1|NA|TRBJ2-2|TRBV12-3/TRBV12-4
CASRTGTGVGGELFF
TGTGCCAGCAGAACCGGGACAGGGGTCGGCGGGGAGCTGTTTTTT
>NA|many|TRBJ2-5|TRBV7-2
CASKSTALQETQYF
TGTGCCAGCAAAAGCACGGCTCTCCAAGAGACCCAGTACTTC
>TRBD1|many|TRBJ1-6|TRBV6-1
CASSPFPGTGRNSPLHF
TGTGCCAGCAGTCCTTTCCCCGGGACAGGGAGGAATTCACCCCTCCACTTT
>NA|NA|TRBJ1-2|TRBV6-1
CASTDGAGGYTF
TGTGCCAGCACCGACGGGGCGGGAGGCTACACCTTC
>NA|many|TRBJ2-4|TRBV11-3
CASSLGGGGGVRAKNIQYF
TGTGCCAGCAGCTTAGGGGGTGGCGGAGGGGTCCGAGCCAAAAACATTCAGTACTTC
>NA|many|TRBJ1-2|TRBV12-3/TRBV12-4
CASSNRGSRGYTF
TGTGCCAGCAGTAACAGAGGCTCGAGGGGCTACACCTTC
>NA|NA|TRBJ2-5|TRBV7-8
CASSGIWAGQPQETQYF
TGTGCCAGCAGTGGGATCTGGGCGGGACAGCCCCAAGAGACCCAGTACTTC
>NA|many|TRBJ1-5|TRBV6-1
CASSEGGTNQPQHF
TGTGCCAGCAGTGAAGGGGGGACCAATCAGCCCCAGCATTTT
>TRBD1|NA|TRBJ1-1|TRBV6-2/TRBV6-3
CATRNTGTGGTEAFF
TGTGCCACCAGAAATACCGGGACAGGGGGAACTGAAGCTTTCTTT
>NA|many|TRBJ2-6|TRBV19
CASSVSISNSGANVLTF
TGTGCCAGTAGTGTTTCCATTTCGAACTCTGGGGCCAACGTCCTGACTTTC
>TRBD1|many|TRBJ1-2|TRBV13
CASISRGGYGYTF
TGTGCCAGCATCTCCAGGGGGGGGTATGGCTACACCTTC
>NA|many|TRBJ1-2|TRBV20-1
CSAATSGYTF
TGCAGTGCGGCGACAAGCGGCTACACCTTC
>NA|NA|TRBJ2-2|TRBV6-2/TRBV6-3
CASSFSTNTGELFF
TGTGCCAGCAGTTTTAGTACGAACACCGGGGAGCTGTTTTTT
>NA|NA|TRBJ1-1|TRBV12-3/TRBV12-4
CASTPGGGTEAFF
TGTGCCAGCACCCCTGGGGGAGGGACTGAAGCTTTCTTT
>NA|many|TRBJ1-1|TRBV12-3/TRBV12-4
CASSNGGNTEAFF
TGTGCCAGCAGTAATGGGGGGAACACTGAAGCTTTCTTT
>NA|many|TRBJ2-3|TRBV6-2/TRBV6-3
CASSFILTGTDTQYF
TGTGCCAGCAGTTTTATTCTCACTGGCACAGATACGCAGTATTTT
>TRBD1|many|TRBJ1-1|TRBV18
CASSPQGAGMNTEAFF
TGTGCCAGCTCACCGCAGGGGGCGGGTATGAACACTGAAGCTTTCTTT
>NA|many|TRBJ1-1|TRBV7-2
CASSSRALNTEAFF
TGTGCCAGCAGCTCCCGGGCTTTGAACACTGAAGCTTTCTTT
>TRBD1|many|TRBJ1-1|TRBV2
CASPPGQGTEAFF
TGTGCCAGCCCCCCGGGACAGGGCACTGAAGCTTTCTTT
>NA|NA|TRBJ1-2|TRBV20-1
CSAKDILTKGYTF
TGCAGTGCTAAGGACATATTAACTAAGGGCTACACCTTC
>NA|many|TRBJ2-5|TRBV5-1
CASSLLNPGGETQYF
TGCGCCAGCAGCTTATTGAACCCAGGGGGGGAGACCCAGTACTTC
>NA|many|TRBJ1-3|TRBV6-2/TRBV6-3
CASSRLGSGNTIYF
TGTGCCAGCAGTCGATTGGGATCTGGAAACACCATATATTTT
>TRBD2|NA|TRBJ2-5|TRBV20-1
CSARALAGERFQETQYF
TGCAGTGCTAGAGCGCTAGCGGGGGAGCGGTTCCAAGAGACCCAGTACTTC
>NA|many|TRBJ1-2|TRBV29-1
CSVDQDRYTF
TGCAGCGTTGATCAGGATCGCTACACCTTC
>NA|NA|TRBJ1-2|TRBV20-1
CSARDMTTYGYTF
TGCAGTGCGAGGGACATGACGACTTATGGCTACACCTTC
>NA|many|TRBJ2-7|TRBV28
CASTPRQLMGWQYF
TGTGCCAGCACACCCCGACAGCTTATGGGGTGGCAGTACTTC
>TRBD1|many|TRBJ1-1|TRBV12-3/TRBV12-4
CASSFRQGREAFF
TGTGCCAGCAGTTTCCGACAGGGAAGGGAAGCTTTCTTT
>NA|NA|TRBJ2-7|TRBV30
CAWSSLHEQYF
TGTGCCTGGTCCTCGTTACATGAGCAGTACTTC
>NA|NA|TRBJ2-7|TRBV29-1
CSARGADYEQYF
TGCAGCGCCAGAGGGGCAGACTACGAGCAGTACTTC
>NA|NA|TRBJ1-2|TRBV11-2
CASSLVGRDGGNTF
TGTGCCAGCAGCTTAGTGGGCAGGGATGGTGGCAACACCTTC